This T cell receptor beta chain was recorded in a study of blood T cell repertoires in COVID-19. As for the study in general: COVID-19 samples, acute and convalescent, were from the United States, Italy and Spain. Sources were T cells, B-cell-depleted T cells, or PBMCs; the material itself was cDNA or gDNA.

Original analysis: It was from reference gene primer amplification that nucleated cell counts were estimated. Here immunoSEQ multiplex PCR was the method, and the copy in TCRdb shows in-frame clones only, minus some. For V, J and clone size, that table is used; D and trimming come from the DNA. The data hold just under 95,000 clones, with over 70% observed a single time. The CDR3 has 13 residues. CDR1 and CDR2 (germline): MNHEY, SVGEGT. Trimming pared 2 bases from V and 4 bases from J, leaving 8 bases between. The material sequenced was peripheral blood. The chain is built from TRBV6-2 or TRBV6-3 and TRBJ1-2, with unresolved D. The sequence was obtained from a man aged 45-65 years who had recovered from COVID-19. DNA for the CDR3: TGTGCCAGCAGTTACGAGGCAACCTATGGCTACACCTTC. The encoded protein is CASSYEATYGYTF.